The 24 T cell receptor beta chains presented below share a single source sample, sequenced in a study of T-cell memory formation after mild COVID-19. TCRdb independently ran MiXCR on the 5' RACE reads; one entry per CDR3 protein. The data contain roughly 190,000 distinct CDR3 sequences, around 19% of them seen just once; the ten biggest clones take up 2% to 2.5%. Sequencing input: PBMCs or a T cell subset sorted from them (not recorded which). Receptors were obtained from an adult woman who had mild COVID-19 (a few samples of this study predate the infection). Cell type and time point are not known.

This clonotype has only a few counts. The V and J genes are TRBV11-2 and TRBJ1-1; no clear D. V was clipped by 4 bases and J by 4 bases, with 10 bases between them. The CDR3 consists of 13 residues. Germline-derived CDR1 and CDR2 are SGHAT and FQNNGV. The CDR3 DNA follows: TGTGCCAGCAGCTCGGAGTGGTTCACTGAAGCTTTCTTT. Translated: CASSSEWFTEAFF.

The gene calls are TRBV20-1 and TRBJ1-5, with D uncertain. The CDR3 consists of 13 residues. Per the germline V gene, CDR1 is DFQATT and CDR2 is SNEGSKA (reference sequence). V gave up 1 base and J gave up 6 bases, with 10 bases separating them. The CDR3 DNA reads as TGCAGTGCTAGAGGGGTGGCAGGTCAGCCCCAGCATTTT. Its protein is CSARGVAGQPQHF.

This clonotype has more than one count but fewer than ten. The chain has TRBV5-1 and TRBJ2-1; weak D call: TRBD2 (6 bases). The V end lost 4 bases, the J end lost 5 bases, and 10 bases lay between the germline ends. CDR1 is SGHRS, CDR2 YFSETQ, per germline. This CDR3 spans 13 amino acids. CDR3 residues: CASSGGLHNEQFF. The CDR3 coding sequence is TGCGCCAGCAGCGGGGGACTCCACAATGAGCAGTTCTTC.

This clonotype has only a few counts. The DNA for the CDR3 is TGTGCCAGCAGTCTTGTGGGTTCCTATAATTCACCCCTCCACTTT. It translates to CASSLVGSYNSPLHF. V and J are TRBV9 and TRBJ1-6; D is undetermined. Germline V gene data show CDR1 as SGDLS and CDR2 as YYNGEE. There are 15 residues in the CDR3. Trimming cost V 5 bases and J 1 base, with 10 bases left between them.

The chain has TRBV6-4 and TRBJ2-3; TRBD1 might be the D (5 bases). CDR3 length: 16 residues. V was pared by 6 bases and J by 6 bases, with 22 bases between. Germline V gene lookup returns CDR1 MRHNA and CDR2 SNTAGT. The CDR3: CASRRWQGHHSDTQYF. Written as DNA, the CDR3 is TGTGCCAGCAGACGTTGGCAGGGCCACCATTCGGATACGCAGTATTTT.

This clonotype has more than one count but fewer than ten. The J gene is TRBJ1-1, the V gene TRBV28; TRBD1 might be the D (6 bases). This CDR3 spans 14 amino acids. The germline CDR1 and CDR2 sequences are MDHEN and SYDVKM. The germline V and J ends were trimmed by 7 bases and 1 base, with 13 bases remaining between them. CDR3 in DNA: TGTGCCAGCACCAGACCGGGGGCGAACACTGAAGCTTTCTTT. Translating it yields CASTRPGANTEAFF.

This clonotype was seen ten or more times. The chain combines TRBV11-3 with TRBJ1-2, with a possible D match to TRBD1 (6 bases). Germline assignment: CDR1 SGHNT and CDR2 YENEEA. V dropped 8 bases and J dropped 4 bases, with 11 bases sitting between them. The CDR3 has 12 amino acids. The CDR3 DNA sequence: TGTGCCAGCGGGGGCAGTGCCTATGGCTACACCTTC. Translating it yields CASGGSAYGYTF. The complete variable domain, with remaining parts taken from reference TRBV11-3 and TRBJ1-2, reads EAGVVQSPRYKIIEKKQPVAFWCNPISGHNTLYWYLQNLGQGPELLIRYENEEAVDDSQLPKDRFSAERLKGVDSTLKIQPAELGDSAVYLCASGGSAYGYTFGSGTRLTVV.

CDR3 loop: CASSLKWGRVEAFF. The CDR3 region has the DNA TGTGCCAGCAGCCTAAAGTGGGGGAGAGTTGAAGCTTTCTTT. The chain recombines TRBV3-1 with TRBJ1-1; D possibly corresponds to TRBD1 (5 bases). Trimming left V 4 bases short and J 7 bases short, with 16 bases between. This CDR3 comprises 14 residues. CDR1 and CDR2 from the germline V gene are LGHDT and YNNKEL (reference sequence).

The CDR3 DNA reads TGTGCCGGACAACAAGGGGGGAGGGGGTATGGCTACACCTTC. It encodes CAGQQGGRGYGYTF. The V gene is TRBV6-1, the J gene TRBJ1-2; TRBD1 is a possible D gene (6 bases). The CDR3 extends over 14 amino acids. Germline CDR1 is MNHNS and CDR2 is SASEGT. The V end lost 11 bases, the J end lost 5 bases, and 21 bases lay between the germline ends.

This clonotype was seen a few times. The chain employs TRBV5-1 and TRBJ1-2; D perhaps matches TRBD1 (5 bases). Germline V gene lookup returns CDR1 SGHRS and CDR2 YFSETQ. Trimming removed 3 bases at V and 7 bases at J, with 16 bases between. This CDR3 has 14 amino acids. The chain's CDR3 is CASSSGDSLAGYTF. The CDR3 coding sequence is TGCGCCAGCAGCTCGGGGGATTCCCTTGCTGGCTACACCTTC.

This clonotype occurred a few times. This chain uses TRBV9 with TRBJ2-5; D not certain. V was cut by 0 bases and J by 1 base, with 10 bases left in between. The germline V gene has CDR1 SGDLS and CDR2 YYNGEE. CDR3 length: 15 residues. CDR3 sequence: CASSVEVATQETQYF. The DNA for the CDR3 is TGTGCCAGCAGCGTAGAAGTCGCGACCCAAGAGACCCAGTACTTC.

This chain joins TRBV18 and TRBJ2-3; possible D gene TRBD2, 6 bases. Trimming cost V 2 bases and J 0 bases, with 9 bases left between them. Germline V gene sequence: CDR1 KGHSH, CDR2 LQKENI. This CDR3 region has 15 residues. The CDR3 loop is CASSPAGTSTDTQYF. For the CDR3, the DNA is TGTGCCAGCTCACCAGCAGGGACTAGCACAGATACGCAGTATTTT.

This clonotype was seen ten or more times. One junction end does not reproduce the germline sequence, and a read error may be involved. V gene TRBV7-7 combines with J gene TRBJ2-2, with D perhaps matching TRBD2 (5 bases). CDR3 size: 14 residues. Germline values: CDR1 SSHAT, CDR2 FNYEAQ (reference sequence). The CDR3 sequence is CASSQSGNTGELFF. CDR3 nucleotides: TGTGCTAGCAGCCAGAGCGGAAACACCGGGGAGCTGTTTTTT.

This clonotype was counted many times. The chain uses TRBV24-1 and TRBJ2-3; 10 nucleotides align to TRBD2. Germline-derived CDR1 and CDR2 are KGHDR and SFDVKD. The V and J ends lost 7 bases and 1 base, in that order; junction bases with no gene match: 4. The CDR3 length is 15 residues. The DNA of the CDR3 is TGTGCCACCAGAGCCGGGACTAGCGGCACAGATACGCAGTATTTT. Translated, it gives CATRAGTSGTDTQYF.

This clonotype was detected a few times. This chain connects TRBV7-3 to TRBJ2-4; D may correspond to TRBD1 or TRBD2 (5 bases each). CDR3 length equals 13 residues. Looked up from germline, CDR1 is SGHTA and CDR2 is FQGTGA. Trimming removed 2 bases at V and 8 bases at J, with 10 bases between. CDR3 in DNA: TGTGCCAGCAGCTTATCCAGGGACGACATTCAGTACTTC. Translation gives CASSLSRDDIQYF.

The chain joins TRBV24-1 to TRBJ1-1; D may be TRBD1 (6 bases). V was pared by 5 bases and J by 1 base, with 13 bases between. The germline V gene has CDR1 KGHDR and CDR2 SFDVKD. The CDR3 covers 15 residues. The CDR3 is CATSGPDSSNTEAFF. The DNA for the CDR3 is TGTGCCACCAGTGGCCCGGACAGCTCGAACACTGAAGCTTTCTTT.

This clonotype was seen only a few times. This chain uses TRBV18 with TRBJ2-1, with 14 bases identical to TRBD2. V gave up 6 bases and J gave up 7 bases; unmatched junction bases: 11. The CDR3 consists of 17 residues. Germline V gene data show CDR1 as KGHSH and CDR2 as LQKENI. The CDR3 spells CASSQSPGTSGRNEQFF. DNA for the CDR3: TGTGCCAGCTCGCAAAGCCCGGGGACTAGCGGGAGAAATGAGCAGTTCTTC.

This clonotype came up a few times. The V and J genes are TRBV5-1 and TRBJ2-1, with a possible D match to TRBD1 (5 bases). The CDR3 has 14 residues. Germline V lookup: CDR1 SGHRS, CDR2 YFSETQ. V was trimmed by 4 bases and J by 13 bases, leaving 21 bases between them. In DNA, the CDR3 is TGCGCCAGCAGCCCGAGGACCAGGGATGGCGATCAGTTCTTC. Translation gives CASSPRTRDGDQFF.

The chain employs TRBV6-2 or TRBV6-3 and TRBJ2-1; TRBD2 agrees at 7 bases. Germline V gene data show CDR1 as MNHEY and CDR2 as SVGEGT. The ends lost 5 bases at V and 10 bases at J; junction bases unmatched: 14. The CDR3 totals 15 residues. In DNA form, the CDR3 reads TGTGCCAGCAGTCCCCGAGCGGGGCTGGTAGGGGAGCAGTTCTTC. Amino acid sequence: CASSPRAGLVGEQFF.

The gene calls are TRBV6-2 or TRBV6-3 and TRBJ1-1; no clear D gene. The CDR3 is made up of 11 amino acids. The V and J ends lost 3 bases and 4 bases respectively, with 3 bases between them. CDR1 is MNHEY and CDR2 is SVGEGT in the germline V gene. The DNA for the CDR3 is TGTGCCAGCAGTTATTTCACTGAAGCTTTCTTT. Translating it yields CASSYFTEAFF.

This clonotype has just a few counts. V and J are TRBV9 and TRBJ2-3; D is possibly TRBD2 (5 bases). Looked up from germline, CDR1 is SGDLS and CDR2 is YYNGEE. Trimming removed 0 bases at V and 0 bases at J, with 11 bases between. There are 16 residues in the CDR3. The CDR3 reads CASSVAAGVSTDTQYF. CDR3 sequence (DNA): TGTGCCAGCAGCGTAGCGGCCGGGGTAAGCACAGATACGCAGTATTTT.

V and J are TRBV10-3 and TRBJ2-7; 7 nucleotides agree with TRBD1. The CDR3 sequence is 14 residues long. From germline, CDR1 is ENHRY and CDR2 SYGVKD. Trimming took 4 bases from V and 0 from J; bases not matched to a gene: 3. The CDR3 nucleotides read TGTGCCATCAGTGTGGGGACAGCCTCCTACGAGCAGTACTTC. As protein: CAISVGTASYEQYF.

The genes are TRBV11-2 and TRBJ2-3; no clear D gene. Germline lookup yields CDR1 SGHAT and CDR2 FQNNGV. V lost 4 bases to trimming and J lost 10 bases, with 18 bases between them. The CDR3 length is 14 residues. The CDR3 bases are TGTGCCAGCAGCTCCGGCGGCTCCCGGGTTTCGCAGTATTTT. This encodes CASSSGGSRVSQYF.

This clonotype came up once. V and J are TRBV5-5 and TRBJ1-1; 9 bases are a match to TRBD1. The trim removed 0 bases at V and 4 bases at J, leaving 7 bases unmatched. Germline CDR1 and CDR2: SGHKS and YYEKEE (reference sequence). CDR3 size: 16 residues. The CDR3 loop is CASSLGVGQGFTEAFF. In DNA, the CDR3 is TGTGCCAGCAGCTTGGGAGTAGGACAGGGGTTCACTGAAGCTTTCTTT.